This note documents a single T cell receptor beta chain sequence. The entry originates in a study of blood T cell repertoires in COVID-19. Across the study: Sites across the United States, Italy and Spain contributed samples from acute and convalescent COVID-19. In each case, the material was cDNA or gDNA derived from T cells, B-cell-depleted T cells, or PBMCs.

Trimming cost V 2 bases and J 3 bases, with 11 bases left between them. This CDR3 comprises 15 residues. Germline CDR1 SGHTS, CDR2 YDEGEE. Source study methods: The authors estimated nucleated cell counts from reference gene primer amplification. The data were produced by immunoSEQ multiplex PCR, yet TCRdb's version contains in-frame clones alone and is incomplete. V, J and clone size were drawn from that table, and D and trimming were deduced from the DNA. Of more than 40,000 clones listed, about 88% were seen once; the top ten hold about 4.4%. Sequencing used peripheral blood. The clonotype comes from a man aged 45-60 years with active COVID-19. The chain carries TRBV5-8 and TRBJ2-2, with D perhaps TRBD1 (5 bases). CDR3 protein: CASSFQQGHTGELFF. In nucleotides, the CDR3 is TGTGCCAGCAGCTTTCAGCAGGGTCACACCGGGGAGCTGTTTTTT.